This T cell receptor beta chain was profiled in a study of blood T cell repertoires in COVID-19. In the study overall: Acute and convalescent COVID-19 samples came from the United States, Italy and Spain. T cells, B-cell-depleted T cells, or PBMCs supplied cDNA or gDNA.

Patients in Seattle were enrolled during active infection, then followed longitudinally. This clone turned up a few times. The authors' processing: Amplifying reference gene primers gave estimates of nucleated cell counts. Generated by immunoSEQ multiplex PCR, the TCRdb table keeps only in-frame clones and is missing some. V and J calls and clone size are as listed in that table; D and trimming were resolved from the DNA. The data contain about 160,000 clones, 70% to 90% of them seen just once; the ten biggest clones take up 6.9%. V lost 4 bases and J lost 6, with 12 bases in between. From germline, CDR1 is SNHLY and CDR2 FYNNEI. The CDR3 has 14 residues.

The sample comprised peripheral blood. The chain combines TRBV2 with TRBJ1-4, with D possibly TRBD1 on 5 matching bases. This TCR came from an elderly man with COVID-19, enrolled during active disease. The CDR3 sequence: CASSAGTTDEKLFF. Here the CDR3 DNA reads TGTGCCAGCAGTGCCGGGACTACTGATGAAAAACTGTTTTTT.